Listed below are T cell receptor beta chains from one sample, sequenced in a study of shared clonotypes between healthy human individuals. Produced via immunoSEQ multiplex PCR; TCRdb's table is partial and in-frame only. The sample carries more than 2 million clones, around 93% recorded once. The sample was naive CD8+ T cells from PBMCs. The source of these receptors is a man aged 18 to 35 in good health. Some clones in this sample may be carry-over from other donors' samples. CDR3s include the opening cysteine and the closing phenylalanine or tryptophan. The D gene is left open where the match is weak. A clone size is listed for some rows: how often the clone was seen (once, few, many), or a class if it is expanded.

j_gene | v_gene | abundance | d_gene | len | CDR3nt | CDR3aa
TRBJ2-5 | TRBV27 | NA | NA | 14 | TGTGCCAGCAGTTTGCGCAATCCACAAGAGACCCAGTACTTC | CASSLRNPQETQYF
TRBJ2-2 | TRBV7-3 | NA | NA | 15 | TGTGCCAGCAGCTTAAGGGGGCCCAGCACCGGGGAGCTGTTTTTT | CASSLRGPSTGELFF
TRBJ2-4 | TRBV27 | few | TRBD1 | 13 | TGTGCCAGCAGGTGGACAGGGGAAAACATTCAGTACTTC | CASRWTGENIQYF
TRBJ1-4 | TRBV28 | NA | TRBD1 | 11 | TGTGCCAGCAGTTACAGGGGAAAACTGTTTTTT | CASSYRGKLFF
TRBJ2-2 | TRBV9 | NA | NA | 16 | TGTGCCAGCAGGAAGACGTGGCAGTCCAACACCGGGGAGCTGTTTTTT | CASRKTWQSNTGELFF
TRBJ2-2 | TRBV7-3 | NA | NA | 15 | TGTGCCAGCAGCCCCAGGGACGGCGGGACCGGGGAGCTGTTTTTT | CASSPRDGGTGELFF
TRBJ2-7 | TRBV7-2 | NA | TRBD2 | 17 | TGTGCCAGCAGCTTAGGGGGAGGACTAGCGGGAGCGTACGAGCAGTACTTC | CASSLGGGLAGAYEQYF
TRBJ2-3 | TRBV5-1 | NA | NA | 12 | TGCGCCAGCAGCTTACAGGGAGATACGCAGTATTTT | CASSLQGDTQYF
TRBJ1-5 | TRBV6-1 | NA | NA | 14 | TGTGCCAGCGGTGGAGGCAGGGCCCATCAGCCCCAGCATTTT | CASGGGRAHQPQHF
TRBJ2-7 | TRBV28 | few | NA | 14 | TGTGCCAGCAGTCCCCCCGGGCCCGCCTACGAGCAGTACTTC | CASSPPGPAYEQYF
TRBJ2-2 | TRBV9 | NA | NA | 15 | TGTGCCAGCAGCGTAGAGGGATTATGGACCGGGGAGCTGTTTTTT | CASSVEGLWTGELFF
TRBJ1-4 | TRBV7-9 | NA | NA | 14 | TGTGCCAGCAGCTTAGACAGATCTAATGAAAAACTGTTTTTT | CASSLDRSNEKLFF
TRBJ1-2 | TRBV6-1 | NA | NA | 15 | TGTGCCAGCAGTGAATGGGTCGGGCCTAGCTATGGCTACACCTTC | CASSEWVGPSYGYTF
TRBJ2-5 | TRBV7-6 | NA | NA | 17 | TGTGCCAGCAGGTCCAGGTCAGGGGACATAGCTGGAGAGACCCAGTACTTC | CASRSRSGDIAGETQYF
TRBJ1-1 | TRBV19 | NA | TRBD1 | 12 | TGTGCCAGTAGTAAACAGGGGGGTGAAGCTTTCTTT | CASSKQGGEAFF
TRBJ1-5 | TRBV28 | once | NA | 15 | TGTGCCAGCAGACTGCGGGCTGGCGGCAATCAGCCCCAGCATTTT | CASRLRAGGNQPQHF
TRBJ1-3 | TRBV16 | NA | TRBD1 | 18 | TGTGCCAGCAGCCAATTCTCCGGGACAGGGATATCTGGAAACACCATATATTTT | CASSQFSGTGISGNTIYF